This T cell receptor (beta chain) was recorded in a study of a mutant IDH1 vaccine in newly diagnosed glioma. Study information: Investigators started vaccination 4-6 weeks after radiotherapy alone, or with temozolomide cycles. It was radiotherapy, temozolomide, or both that patients received previously, with most receiving both.

Time point given: week 23, last vaccination. Topical imiquimod accompanied each vaccine dose, which consisted of 300 ug of mutant IDH1 20-mer peptide. Study results and limitations: Researchers report vaccine-induced immune responses in more than 90% of patients. Pseudoprogression seemed unlinked to shifts in top peripheral T cell clonotypes.

Only in-frame clones appear in the TCRdb table, and some are missing; sequencing was by immunoSEQ multiplex PCR. The table shows 35,000 to 45,000 clones, with 78% occurring only once. Only a few counts were recorded for this clone. Its specificity is not known. V gave up 3 bases and J gave up 0 bases, with 21 bases separating them. The CDR3 runs 20 residues. Per the germline V gene, CDR1 is LNHDA and CDR2 is SQIVND (reference sequence). The sample consisted of PBMCs, taken from a glioma patient whose treatment included an IDH1 peptide vaccine. The sequence was obtained from a woman aged 40 to 49 with glioma. Some clones in this sample may be carry-over from other donors' samples. The chain is built from TRBV19 and TRBJ1-6; perhaps TRBD1 as D (6 bases). CDR3 residues: CASSISTGVISSSYNSPLHF. CDR3 DNA: TGTGCCAGTAGTATCTCGACAGGCGTAATTTCGAGCTCCTATAATTCACCCCTCCACTTT.